The entry below gives a single T cell receptor (beta chain) sequence along with its context. This entry is derived from a study of blood T cell repertoires in COVID-19. Sequencing was performed with immunoSEQ multiplex PCR; in TCRdb, only in-frame clones are kept and a portion is missing. Here the sample spans approximately 210,000 clones, 80% being singletons. The V and J ends lost 5 bases and 1 base, in that order; junction bases with no gene match: 11. This CDR3 has 17 residues. Germline V gene lookup returns CDR1 SGDLS and CDR2 YYNGEE. The chain recombines TRBV9 with TRBJ1-3; TRBD1 aligns across 8 bases. The sequenced sample was PBMCs or T cells enriched from blood (not recorded which). The source of this sequence is a man aged 25 to 40 with acute COVID-19. CDR3 nucleotide sequence: TGTGCCAGCAGTGACTTAGGGGACAGGAGTTCTGGAAACACCATATATTTT. Translating gives CASSDLGDRSSGNTIYF. The full variable domain, with the rest looked up from reference TRBV9 and TRBJ1-3, is DSGVTQTPKHLITATGQRVTLRCSPRSGDLSVYWYQQSLDQGLQFLIQYYNGEERAKGNILERFSAQQFPDLHSELNLSSLELGDSALYFCASSDLGDRSSGNTIYFGEGSWLTVV.